The sequence of this T cell receptor beta chain was determined in a study of cytomegalovirus exposure and HLA in healthy donors. In nominal health when sampled, donors likely had unrecorded immune exposures nonetheless. The PCR made use of 60 Vbeta and 13 Jbeta primers. Measured with immunoSEQ multiplex PCR; TCRdb has only the in-frame clones, and not every one. In all, the sample yields approximately 110,000 clones. The CDR3 loop spans 15 amino acids. Germline V CDR1 and CDR2: SGHRS, YFSETQ. Trimming pared 0 bases from V and 5 bases from J, leaving 14 bases between. The chain carries TRBV5-1 and TRBJ1-2; TRBD1 is a possible D gene (5 bases). The receptor was derived from a man between 18 and 35 years old in good health and CMV-seronegative. Sequences were obtained from PBMCs. CDR3 residues: CASSLEGRGLYGYTF. DNA for the CDR3: TGCGCCAGCAGCTTGGAGGGTAGGGGACTTTATGGCTACACCTTC.